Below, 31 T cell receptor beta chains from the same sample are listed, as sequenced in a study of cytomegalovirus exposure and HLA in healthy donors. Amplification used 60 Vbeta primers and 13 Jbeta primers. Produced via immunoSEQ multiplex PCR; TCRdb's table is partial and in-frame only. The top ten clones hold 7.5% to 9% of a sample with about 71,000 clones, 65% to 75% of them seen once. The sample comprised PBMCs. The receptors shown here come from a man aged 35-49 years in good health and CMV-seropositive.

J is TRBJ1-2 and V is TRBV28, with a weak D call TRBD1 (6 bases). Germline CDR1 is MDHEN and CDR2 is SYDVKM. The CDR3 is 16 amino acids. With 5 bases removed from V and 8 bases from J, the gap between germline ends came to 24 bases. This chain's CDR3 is CASSPSSQVGALGYTF. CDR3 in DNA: TGTGCCAGCAGTCCATCTTCCCAGGTGGGGGCCCTGGGCTACACCTTC.

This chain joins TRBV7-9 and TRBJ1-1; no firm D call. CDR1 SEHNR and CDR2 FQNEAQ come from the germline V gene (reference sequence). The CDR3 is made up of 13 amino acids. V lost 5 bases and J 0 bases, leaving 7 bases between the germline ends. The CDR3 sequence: CASSLTMNTEAFF. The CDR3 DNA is TGTGCCAGCAGCCTCACAATGAACACTGAAGCTTTCTTT. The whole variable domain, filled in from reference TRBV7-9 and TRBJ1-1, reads DTGVSQNPRHKITKRGQNVTFRCDPISEHNRLYWYRQTLGQGPEFLTYFQNEAQLEKSRLLSDRFSAERPKGSFSTLEIQRTEQGDSAMYLCASSLTMNTEAFFGQGTRLTVV.

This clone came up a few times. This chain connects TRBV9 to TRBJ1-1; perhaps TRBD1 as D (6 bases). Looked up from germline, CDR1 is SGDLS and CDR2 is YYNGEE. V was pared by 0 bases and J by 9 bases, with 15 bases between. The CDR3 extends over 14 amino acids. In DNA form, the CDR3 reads TGTGCCAGCAGCGTAGGGACCCCGACAGGCCAAGCTTTCTTT. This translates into CASSVGTPTGQAFF.

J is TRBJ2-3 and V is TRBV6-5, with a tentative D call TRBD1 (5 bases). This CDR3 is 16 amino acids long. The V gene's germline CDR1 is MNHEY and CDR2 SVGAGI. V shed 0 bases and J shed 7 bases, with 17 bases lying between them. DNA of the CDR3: TGTGCCAGCAGTTACTCTGGGGCAGGCCCAGGCCATACGCAGTATTTT. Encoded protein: CASSYSGAGPGHTQYF.

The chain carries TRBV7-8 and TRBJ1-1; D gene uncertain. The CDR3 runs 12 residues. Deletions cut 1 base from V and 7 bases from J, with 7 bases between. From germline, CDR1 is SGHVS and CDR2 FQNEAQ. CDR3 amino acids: CASSLGLGEAFF. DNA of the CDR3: TGTGCCAGCAGCTTAGGACTAGGTGAAGCTTTCTTT.

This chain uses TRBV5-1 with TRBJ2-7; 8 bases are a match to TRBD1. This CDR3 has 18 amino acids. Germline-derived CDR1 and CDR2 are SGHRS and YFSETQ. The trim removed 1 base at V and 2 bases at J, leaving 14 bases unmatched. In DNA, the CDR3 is TGCGCCAGCAGCTTGTCAATATCGGTAACAGGGGGTGCCTACGAGCAGTACTTC. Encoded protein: CASSLSISVTGGAYEQYF.

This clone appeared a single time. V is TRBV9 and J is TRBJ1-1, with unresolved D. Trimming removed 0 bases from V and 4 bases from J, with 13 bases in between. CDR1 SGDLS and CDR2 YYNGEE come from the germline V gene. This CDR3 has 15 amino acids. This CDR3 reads CASSVGAGLSTEAFF. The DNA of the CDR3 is TGTGCCAGCAGCGTAGGGGCAGGATTGAGCACTGAAGCTTTCTTT.

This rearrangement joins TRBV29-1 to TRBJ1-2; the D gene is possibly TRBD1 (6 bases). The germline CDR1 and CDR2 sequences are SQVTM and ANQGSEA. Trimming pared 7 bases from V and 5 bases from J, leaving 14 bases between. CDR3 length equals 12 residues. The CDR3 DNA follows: TGCAGCGGCGCGGACAGCGTTTATGGCTACACCTTC. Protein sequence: CSGADSVYGYTF.

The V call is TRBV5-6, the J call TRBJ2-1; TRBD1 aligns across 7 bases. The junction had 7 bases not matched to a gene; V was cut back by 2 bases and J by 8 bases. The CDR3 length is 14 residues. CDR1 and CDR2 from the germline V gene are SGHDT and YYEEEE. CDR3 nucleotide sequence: TGTGCCAGCAGCTTTATAGACAGGGAATATGAGCAGTTCTTC. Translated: CASSFIDREYEQFF.

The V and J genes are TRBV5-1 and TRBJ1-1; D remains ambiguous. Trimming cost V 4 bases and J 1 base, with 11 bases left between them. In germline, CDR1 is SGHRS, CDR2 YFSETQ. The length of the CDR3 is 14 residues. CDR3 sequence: CASSLFRGNTEAFF. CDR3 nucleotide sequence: TGCGCCAGCAGCCTGTTTCGGGGGAACACTGAAGCTTTCTTT.

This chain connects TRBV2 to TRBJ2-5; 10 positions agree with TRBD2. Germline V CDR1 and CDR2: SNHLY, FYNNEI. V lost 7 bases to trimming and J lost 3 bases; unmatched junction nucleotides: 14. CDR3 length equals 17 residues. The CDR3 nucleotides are TGTGCCAGCAAGGGGGCAGCCGGGACTAGCGTAAAAGAGACCCAGTACTTC. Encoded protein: CASKGAAGTSVKETQYF.

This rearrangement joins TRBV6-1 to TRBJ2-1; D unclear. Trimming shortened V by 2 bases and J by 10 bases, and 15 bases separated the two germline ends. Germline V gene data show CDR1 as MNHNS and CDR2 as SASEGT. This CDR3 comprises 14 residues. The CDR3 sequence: CASSEYSVQTEQFF. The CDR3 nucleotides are TGTGCCAGCAGTGAATACTCCGTGCAGACAGAGCAGTTCTTC.

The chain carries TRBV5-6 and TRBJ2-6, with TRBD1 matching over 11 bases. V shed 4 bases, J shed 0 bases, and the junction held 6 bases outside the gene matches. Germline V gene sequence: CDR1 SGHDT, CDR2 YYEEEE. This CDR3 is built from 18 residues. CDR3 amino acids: CASSRWTGGSSGANVLTF. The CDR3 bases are TGTGCCAGCAGCCGATGGACAGGGGGCTCCTCTGGGGCCAACGTCCTGACTTTC.

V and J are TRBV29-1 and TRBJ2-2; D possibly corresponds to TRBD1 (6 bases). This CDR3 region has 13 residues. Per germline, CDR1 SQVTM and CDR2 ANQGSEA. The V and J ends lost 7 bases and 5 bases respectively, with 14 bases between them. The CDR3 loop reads CSATEGGTGELFF. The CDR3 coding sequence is TGCAGCGCCACGGAAGGGGGTACCGGGGAGCTGTTTTTT.

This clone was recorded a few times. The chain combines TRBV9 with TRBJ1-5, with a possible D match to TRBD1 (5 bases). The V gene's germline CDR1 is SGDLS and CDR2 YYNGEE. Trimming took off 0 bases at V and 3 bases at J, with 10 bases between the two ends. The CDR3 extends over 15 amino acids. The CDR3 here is CASSVAAGPNQPQHF. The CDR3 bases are TGTGCCAGCAGCGTAGCTGCAGGGCCCAATCAGCCCCAGCATTTT.

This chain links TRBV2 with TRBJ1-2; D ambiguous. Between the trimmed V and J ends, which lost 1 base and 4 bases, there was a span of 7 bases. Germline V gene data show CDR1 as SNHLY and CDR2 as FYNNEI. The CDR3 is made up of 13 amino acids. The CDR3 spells CASSEDRGYGYTF. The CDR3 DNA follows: TGTGCCAGCAGTGAAGATCGGGGCTATGGCTACACCTTC.

The CDR3, as DNA: TGTGCCAGCAGCTTAGGCGGACTAGGGCCGGAGACCCAGTACTTC. Its protein is CASSLGGLGPETQYF. The J gene is TRBJ2-5, the V gene TRBV7-2, with TRBD2 identical over 7 bases. The CDR3 loop spans 15 amino acids. Germline loops: CDR1 SGHTA, CDR2 FQGNSA. The trim removed 1 base at V and 5 bases at J, leaving 7 bases unmatched.

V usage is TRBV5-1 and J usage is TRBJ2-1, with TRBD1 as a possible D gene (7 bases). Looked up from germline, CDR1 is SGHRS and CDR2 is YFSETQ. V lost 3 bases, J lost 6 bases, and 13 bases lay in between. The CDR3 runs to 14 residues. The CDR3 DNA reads TGCGCCAGCAGCTCGGAGGGGACAGCCAATGAGCAGTTCTTC. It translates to CASSSEGTANEQFF.

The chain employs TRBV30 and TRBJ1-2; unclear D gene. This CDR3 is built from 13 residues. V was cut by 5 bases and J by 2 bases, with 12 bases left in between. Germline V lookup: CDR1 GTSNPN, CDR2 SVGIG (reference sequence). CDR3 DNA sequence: TGTGCCTGGGCCTACGGGATGAACTATGGCTACACCTTC. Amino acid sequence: CAWAYGMNYGYTF.

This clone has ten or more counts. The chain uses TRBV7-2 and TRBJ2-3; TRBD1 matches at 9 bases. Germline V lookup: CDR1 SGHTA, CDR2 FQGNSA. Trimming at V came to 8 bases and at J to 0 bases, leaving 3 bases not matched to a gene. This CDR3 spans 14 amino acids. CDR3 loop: CASVDRGSTDTQYF. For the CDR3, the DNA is TGTGCCAGCGTCGACAGGGGGAGCACAGATACGCAGTATTTT. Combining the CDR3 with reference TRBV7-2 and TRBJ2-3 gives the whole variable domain GAGVSQSPSNKVTEKGKDVELRCDPISGHTALYWYRQSLGQGLEFLIYFQGNSAPDKSGLPSDRFSAERTGGSVSTLTIQRTQQEDSAVYLCASVDRGSTDTQYFGPGTRLTVL.

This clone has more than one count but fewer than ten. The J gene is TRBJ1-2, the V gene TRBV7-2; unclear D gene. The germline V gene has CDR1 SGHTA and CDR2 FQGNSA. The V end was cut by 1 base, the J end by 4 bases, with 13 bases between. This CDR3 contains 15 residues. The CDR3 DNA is TGTGCCAGCAGCTTAGTAACACCTCGGGGCTATGGCTACACCTTC. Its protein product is CASSLVTPRGYGYTF.

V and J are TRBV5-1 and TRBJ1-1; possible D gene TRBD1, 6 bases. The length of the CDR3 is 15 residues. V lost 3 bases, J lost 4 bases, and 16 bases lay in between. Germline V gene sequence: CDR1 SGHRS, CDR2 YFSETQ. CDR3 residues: CASSYYGQGGTEAFF. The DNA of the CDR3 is TGCGCCAGCAGCTATTATGGACAAGGGGGCACTGAAGCTTTCTTT.

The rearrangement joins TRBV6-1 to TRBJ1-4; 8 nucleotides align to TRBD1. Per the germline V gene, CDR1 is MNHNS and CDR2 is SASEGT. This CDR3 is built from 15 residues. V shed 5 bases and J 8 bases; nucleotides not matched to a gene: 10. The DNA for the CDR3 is TGTGCCAGCAGTTCCAGACAGGGGCTAGAGGAAAAACTGTTTTTT. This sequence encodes CASSSRQGLEEKLFF.

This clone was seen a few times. The CDR3 region is CASSPTGGHTIYF. The DNA of the CDR3 is TGTGCCAGCAGTCCGACAGGGGGCCACACCATATATTTT. The chain joins TRBV2 to TRBJ1-3, with 10 nucleotides matching TRBD1. There are 13 residues in the CDR3. CDR1 is SNHLY, CDR2 FYNNEI, per germline. The V segment lost 5 bases and the J segment 8 bases; nucleotides outside the gene matches: 3.

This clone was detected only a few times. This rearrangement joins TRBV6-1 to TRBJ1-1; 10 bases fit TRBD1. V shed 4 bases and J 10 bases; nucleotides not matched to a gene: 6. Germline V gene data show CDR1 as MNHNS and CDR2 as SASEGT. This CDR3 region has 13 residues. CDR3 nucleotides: TGTGCCAGCAGTGCCCGACAGGGGGCACGAGCTTTCTTT. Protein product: CASSARQGARAFF.

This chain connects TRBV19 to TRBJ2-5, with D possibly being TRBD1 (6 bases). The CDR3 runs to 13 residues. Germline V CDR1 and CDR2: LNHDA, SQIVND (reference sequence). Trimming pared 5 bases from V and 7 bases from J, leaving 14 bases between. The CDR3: CASSFNRVGTQYF. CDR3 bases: TGTGCCAGTAGTTTTAACAGGGTAGGGACCCAGTACTTC.

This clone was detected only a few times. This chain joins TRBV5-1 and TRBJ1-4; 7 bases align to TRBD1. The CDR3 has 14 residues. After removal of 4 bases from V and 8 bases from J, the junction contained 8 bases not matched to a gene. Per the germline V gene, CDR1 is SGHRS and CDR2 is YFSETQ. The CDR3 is CASSTRGNGEKLFF. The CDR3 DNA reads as TGCGCCAGCAGCACCAGGGGGAATGGGGAAAAACTGTTTTTT. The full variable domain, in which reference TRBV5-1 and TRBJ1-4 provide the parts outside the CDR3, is KAGVTQTPRYLIKTRGQQVTLSCSPISGHRSVSWYQQTPGQGLQFLFEYFSETQRNKGNFPGRFSGRQFSNSRSEMNVSTLELGDSALYLCASSTRGNGEKLFFGSGTQLSVL.

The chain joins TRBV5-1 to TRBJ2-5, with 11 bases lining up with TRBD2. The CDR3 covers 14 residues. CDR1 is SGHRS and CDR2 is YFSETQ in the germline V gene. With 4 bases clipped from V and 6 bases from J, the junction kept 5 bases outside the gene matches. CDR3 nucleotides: TGCGCCAGCAGCACCGCTAGCGGGAGGCAGACCCAGTACTTC. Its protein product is CASSTASGRQTQYF. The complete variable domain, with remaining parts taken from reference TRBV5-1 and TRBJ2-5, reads KAGVTQTPRYLIKTRGQQVTLSCSPISGHRSVSWYQQTPGQGLQFLFEYFSETQRNKGNFPGRFSGRQFSNSRSEMNVSTLELGDSALYLCASSTASGRQTQYFGPGTRLLVL.

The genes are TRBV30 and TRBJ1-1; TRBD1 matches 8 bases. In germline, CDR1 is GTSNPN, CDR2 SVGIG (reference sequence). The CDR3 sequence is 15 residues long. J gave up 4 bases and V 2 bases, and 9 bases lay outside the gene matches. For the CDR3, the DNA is TGTGCCTGGAGTTTCGCAGGGGGCGGGAGCACTGAAGCTTTCTTT. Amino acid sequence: CAWSFAGGGSTEAFF.

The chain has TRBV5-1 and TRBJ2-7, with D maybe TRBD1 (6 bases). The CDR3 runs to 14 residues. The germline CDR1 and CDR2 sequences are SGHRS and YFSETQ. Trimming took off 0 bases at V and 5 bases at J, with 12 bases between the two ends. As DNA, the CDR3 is TGCGCCAGCAGCTTGGTTAGGCCAGGGGACGAGCAGTACTTC. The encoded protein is CASSLVRPGDEQYF.

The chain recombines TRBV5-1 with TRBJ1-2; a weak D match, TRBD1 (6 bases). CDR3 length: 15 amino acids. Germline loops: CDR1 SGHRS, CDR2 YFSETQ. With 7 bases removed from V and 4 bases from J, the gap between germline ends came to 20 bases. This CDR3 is CASQAFTGGFYGYTF. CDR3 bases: TGCGCCAGCCAAGCTTTCACGGGGGGCTTCTATGGCTACACCTTC.